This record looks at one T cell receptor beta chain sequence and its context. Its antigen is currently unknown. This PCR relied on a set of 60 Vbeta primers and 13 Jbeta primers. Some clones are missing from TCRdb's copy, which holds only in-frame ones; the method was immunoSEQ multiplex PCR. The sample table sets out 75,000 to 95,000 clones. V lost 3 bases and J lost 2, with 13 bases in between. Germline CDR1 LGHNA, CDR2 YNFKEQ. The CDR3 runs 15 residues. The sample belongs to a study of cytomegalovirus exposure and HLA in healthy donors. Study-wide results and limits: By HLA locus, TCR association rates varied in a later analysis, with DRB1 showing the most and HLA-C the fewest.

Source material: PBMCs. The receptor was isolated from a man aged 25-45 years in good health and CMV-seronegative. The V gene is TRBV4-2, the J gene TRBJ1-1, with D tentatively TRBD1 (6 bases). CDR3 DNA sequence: TGTGCCAGCAGCCATGATAGGACAGACAACACTGAAGCTTTCTTT. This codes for CASSHDRTDNTEAFF.